A single sample is the source of the 16 T cell receptor beta chains below, sequenced in a study of T cells in Graves' hyperthyroidism and ophthalmopathy. RNA transcripts were the template for amplifying TCR beta CDR3 regions. During a first-round RT-PCR of the TCR CDR3, the HTBI primer set was used. TCRdb itself ran the multiplex PCR reads through MiXCR, one entry per CDR3 protein. The sample includes about 530,000 distinct CDR3 sequences, over 15% seen only once; the top ten take around 17%. Sequenced: blood. These receptors came from a woman in her late teens or twenties with Graves' ophthalmopathy.

The rearrangement links TRBV6-2 or TRBV6-3 to TRBJ2-6; 8 positions agree with TRBD1. The V gene end was trimmed by 7 bases and the J gene end by 1 base; junction bases not matched to a gene: 15. The CDR3 length is 19 residues. In germline, CDR1 is MNHEY, CDR2 SVGEGT. The CDR3 DNA reads TGTGCCAGCACCTTCGACCCCCGGACAGGGTCTTCTGGGGCCAACGTCCTGACTTTC. It codes for CASTFDPRTGSSGANVLTF.

For the CDR3, the DNA is TGTGCCAGCAGTCACCTCTCCGGCGGGCGTGAGCAGTTCTTC. Residues: CASSHLSGGREQFF. The rearrangement uses TRBV28 and TRBJ2-1; possible D gene TRBD2, 5 bases. The CDR3 spans 14 residues. Germline loops: CDR1 MDHEN, CDR2 SYDVKM. Deletions cut 5 bases from V and 9 bases from J, with 17 bases between. The full variable domain, in which reference TRBV28 and TRBJ2-1 provide the parts outside the CDR3, is DVKVTQSSRYLVKRTGEKVFLECVQDMDHENMFWYRQDPGLGLRLIYFSYDVKMKEKGDIPEGYSVSREKKERFSLILESASTNQTSMYLCASSHLSGGREQFFGPGTRLTVL.

The V call is TRBV7-9, the J call TRBJ2-7; 7 nucleotides agree with TRBD1. Trimming removed 0 bases from V and 6 bases from J; junction bases left unmatched: 8. The CDR3 has 15 residues. The V gene's germline CDR1 is SEHNR and CDR2 FQNEAQ (reference sequence). DNA of the CDR3: TGTGCCAGCAGCTTAGCGCAACAGGGGCCCAGCGAGCAGTACTTC. Protein sequence: CASSLAQQGPSEQYF. The full variable domain, rest sourced from reference TRBV7-9 and TRBJ2-7, is DTGVSQNPRHKITKRGQNVTFRCDPISEHNRLYWYRQTLGQGPEFLTYFQNEAQLEKSRLLSDRFSAERPKGSFSTLEIQRTEQGDSAMYLCASSLAQQGPSEQYFGPGTRLTVT.

This rearrangement joins TRBV7-9 to TRBJ2-6; TRBD1 matches 7 bases. The CDR3 runs to 19 residues. Germline CDR1 reads SEHNR; CDR2 reads FQNEAQ (reference sequence). The V gene end was trimmed by 1 base and the J gene end by 5 bases; junction bases not matched to a gene: 14. The DNA for the CDR3 is TGTGCCAGCAGCTTAGTAAAGGGGGCGATTACGCTGCGGGCCAACGTCCTGACTTTC. Its translation is CASSLVKGAITLRANVLTF.

The V call is TRBV19, the J call TRBJ2-7; 9 bases fit TRBD1. The germline V gene has CDR1 LNHDA and CDR2 SQIVND (reference sequence). This CDR3 is 15 amino acids long. V lost 5 bases to trimming and J lost 1 base; unmatched junction nucleotides: 6. The CDR3 here is CASSDGTGPSYEQYF. The CDR3 bases are TGTGCCAGTAGTGACGGGACAGGGCCTTCCTACGAGCAGTACTTC.

This clonotype was observed a few times. This CDR3 reads CASSQAPSGANVLTF. DNA of the CDR3: TGTGCCAGCAGCCAAGCTCCTTCTGGGGCCAACGTCCTGACTTTC. The rearrangement uses TRBV4-2 and TRBJ2-6; no definite D call. Germline assignment: CDR1 LGHNA and CDR2 YNFKEQ. The length of the CDR3 is 15 residues. V lost 1 base, J lost 1 base, and 5 bases lay in between.

Comment on this clonotype: A much more abundant neighbour one base away suggests this may be a read error. The chain combines TRBV20-1 with TRBJ1-6; the D gene is possibly TRBD1 (6 bases). CDR1 and CDR2 (germline): DFQATT, SNEGSKA (reference sequence). V was trimmed by 4 bases and J by 7 bases, leaving 11 bases between them. The CDR3 contains 13 residues. This CDR3 is CSAKAQGNSPLHF. In nucleotides, the CDR3 is TGCAGTGCTAAAGCACAGGGAAATTCACCCCTCCACTTT.

This clonotype was seen only a few times. The chain recombines TRBV5-1 with TRBJ2-5; TRBD1 might be the D (6 bases). CDR1 is SGHRS, CDR2 YFSETQ, per germline. V was pared by 2 bases and J by 1 base, with 12 bases between. The CDR3 has 15 amino acids. CDR3 in amino acids: CASSFSTGTQETQYF. The CDR3 DNA follows: TGCGCCAGCAGCTTCTCTACAGGGACCCAAGAGACCCAGTACTTC.

This clonotype was observed a single time. A single base separates this from a much larger clone, so it may be a read error. The chain carries TRBV28 and TRBJ2-1; 9 positions match TRBD2. Germline V gene sequence: CDR1 MDHEN, CDR2 SYDVKM. The CDR3 contains 18 residues. Here the CDR3 DNA reads TGTGCCTGCAGTTTATCCCCCTTAGCGGGAGAAGTCAGCAATGAGCAGTTCTTC. Translating it yields CACSLSPLAGEVSNEQFF.

This clonotype appeared once. The J gene is TRBJ2-7, the V gene TRBV7-8; 9 bases are shared with TRBD2. V dropped 5 bases and J dropped 0; count of bases not matched to a gene: 8. CDR3 size: 16 residues. Germline loops: CDR1 SGHVS, CDR2 FQNEAQ. DNA of the CDR3: TGTGCCAGCAGCCCCTTTCCGACTAGCGGCTCCTACGAGCAGTACTTC. It encodes CASSPFPTSGSYEQYF.

Many counts were recorded for this clonotype. The chain recombines TRBV11-2 with TRBJ2-1; no clear D gene. The CDR3 spans 13 residues. Germline-derived CDR1 and CDR2 are SGHAT and FQNNGV. Trimming left V 5 bases short and J 7 bases short, with 12 bases between. The CDR3 bases are TGTGCCAGCAGCCCCTCCGACTGGAATGAGCAGTTCTTC. As protein: CASSPSDWNEQFF.

This clonotype was detected only a few times. J is TRBJ2-2 and V is TRBV19; no reliable D call. V shed 6 bases and J shed 6 bases, with 11 bases lying between them. This CDR3 region has 13 residues. Germline V lookup: CDR1 LNHDA, CDR2 SQIVND (reference sequence). Here the CDR3 DNA reads TGTGCCAGTAGCATCACAAGTCCCGGGGAGCTGTTTTTT. This gives the protein CASSITSPGELFF.

This chain connects TRBV9 to TRBJ2-1; tentatively, D is TRBD2 (6 bases). Germline values: CDR1 SGDLS, CDR2 YYNGEE. This CDR3 contains 14 residues. V lost 4 bases, J lost 5 bases, and 13 bases lay in between. The CDR3 loop reads CASSYRLEDNEQFF. The CDR3 nucleotides are TGTGCCAGCAGCTACCGACTAGAGGACAATGAGCAGTTCTTC.

This chain joins TRBV20-1 and TRBJ1-2; D ambiguous. There are 13 residues in the CDR3. Germline CDR1 is DFQATT and CDR2 is SNEGSKA (reference sequence). V was pared by 0 bases and J by 2 bases, with 7 bases between. In nucleotides, the CDR3 is TGCAGTGCTAGAGATATGGGGAACTATGGCTACACCTTC. Protein sequence: CSARDMGNYGYTF.

This clonotype showed up many times. The chain employs TRBV6-2 or TRBV6-3 and TRBJ1-1; TRBD1 agrees at 8 bases. The germline CDR1 and CDR2 sequences are MNHEY and SVGEGT. The ends lost 5 bases at V and 3 bases at J; junction bases unmatched: 8. The length of the CDR3 is 15 residues. The CDR3 coding sequence is TGTGCCAGCAGTAACCGGACAGGGAGGGACACTGAAGCTTTCTTT. Translating gives CASSNRTGRDTEAFF.

The chain combines TRBV3-1 with TRBJ1-4, with a possible D match to TRBD1 (5 bases). The V and J ends lost 0 bases and 8 bases respectively, with 13 bases between them. The CDR3 covers 15 residues. CDR1 and CDR2 from the germline V gene are LGHDT and YNNKEL (reference sequence). The CDR3 region has the DNA TGTGCCAGCAGCCAAGATGGGACGGTTGGAGAAAAACTGTTTTTT. Translation: CASSQDGTVGEKLFF.